The TCR beta chain under discussion was sequenced for a study of T-cell memory formation after mild COVID-19. Looking at the study overall: The two donors had largely donor-specific TCR clusters. Findings and limits, study-wide: Later expanders leaned CD4+, whereas clones that contracted between day 15 and 85 were balanced CD4/CD8.

In its sample, this clonotype was seen a few times. What it binds is not known. TCRdb reanalysed the 5' RACE reads using MiXCR and keeps one entry per CDR3 protein. The data show fewer than 150,000 distinct CDR3 sequences, with about 5.9% seen just once and roughly 2% held by the top ten. Trimming shortened V by 7 bases and J by 0 bases, and 12 bases separated the two germline ends. CDR3 length: 14 residues. Per germline, CDR1 ENHRY and CDR2 SYGVKD. The receptor comes from an adult woman who had mild COVID-19 (a few samples of this study predate the infection). Cell type and time point are not known. Specimen: PBMCs or a T cell subset sorted from them (not recorded which). J is TRBJ1-1 and V is TRBV10-3; weak D call: TRBD1 (5 bases). The CDR3 DNA is TGTGCCATCATGCCGACAGTTTTGAACACTGAAGCTTTCTTT. It translates to CAIMPTVLNTEAFF.